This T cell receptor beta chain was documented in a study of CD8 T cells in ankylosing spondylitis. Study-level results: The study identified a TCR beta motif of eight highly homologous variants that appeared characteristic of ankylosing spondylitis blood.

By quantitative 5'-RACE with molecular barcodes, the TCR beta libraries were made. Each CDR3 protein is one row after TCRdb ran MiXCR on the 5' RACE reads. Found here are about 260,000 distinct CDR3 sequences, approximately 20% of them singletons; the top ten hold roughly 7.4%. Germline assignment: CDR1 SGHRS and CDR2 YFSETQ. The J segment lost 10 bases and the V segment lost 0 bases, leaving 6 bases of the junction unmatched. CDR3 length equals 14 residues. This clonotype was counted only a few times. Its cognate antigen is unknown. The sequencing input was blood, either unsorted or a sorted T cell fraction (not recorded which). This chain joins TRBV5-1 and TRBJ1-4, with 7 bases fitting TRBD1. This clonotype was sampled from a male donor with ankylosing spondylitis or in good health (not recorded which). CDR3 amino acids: CASSLDSGQLKLFF. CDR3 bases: TGCGCCAGCAGCTTGGACTCGGGACAGCTAAAACTGTTTTTT.